This T cell receptor (beta chain) originates from a study of T cell responses to AZD1222 COVID-19 vaccine. Study observations and caveats: Clonal diversity was possibly underestimated; the donors were predominantly white British and more often female. The peak T cell response came first, and repertoires were sampled only after it. Two AZD1222 doses significantly raised spike-specific TCR breadth and depth over controls.

Regarding this clone: No antigen is known for it.

Sequencing used immunoSEQ multiplex PCR; TCRdb keeps in-frame clones, though not all of them. Of tens of thousands of clones listed, 70% to 80% are singletons. This clonotype was obtained from an adult in good health. Sequenced here: peripheral blood, sampled on day 0 of AZD1222 vaccination.

The CDR3 here is CASSLGQNTEAFF. The CDR3 region has the DNA TGTGCCAGCTCCCTGGGACAGAACACTGAAGCTTTCTTT. The chain employs TRBV18 and TRBJ1-1; tentatively, D is TRBD1 (6 bases). Trimming pared 6 bases from V and 1 base from J, leaving 9 bases between. Per the germline V gene, CDR1 is KGHSH and CDR2 is LQKENI. The CDR3 totals 13 residues.